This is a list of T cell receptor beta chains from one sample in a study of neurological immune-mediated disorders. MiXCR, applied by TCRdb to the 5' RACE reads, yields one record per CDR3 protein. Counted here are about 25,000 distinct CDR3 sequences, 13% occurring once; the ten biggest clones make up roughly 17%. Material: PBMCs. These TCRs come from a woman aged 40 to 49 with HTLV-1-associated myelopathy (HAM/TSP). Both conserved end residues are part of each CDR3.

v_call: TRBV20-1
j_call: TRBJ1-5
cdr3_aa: CSARDGGRGDNQPQHF

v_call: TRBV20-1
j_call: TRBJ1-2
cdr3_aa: CSARDAGTGEGGYTF

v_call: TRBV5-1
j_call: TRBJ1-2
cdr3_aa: CASSLEQTTNYGYTF

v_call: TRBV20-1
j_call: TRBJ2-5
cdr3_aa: CSARARDYQETQYF

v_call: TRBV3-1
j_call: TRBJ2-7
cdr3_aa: CASSQGAGVEQYF

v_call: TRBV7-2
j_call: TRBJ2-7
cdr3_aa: CASSNNRQAYEQYF

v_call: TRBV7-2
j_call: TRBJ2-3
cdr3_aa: CASSLEAGGATDTQYF

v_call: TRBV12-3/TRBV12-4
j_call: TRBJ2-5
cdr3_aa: CASRKGTGEETQYF

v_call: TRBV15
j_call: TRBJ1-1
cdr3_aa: CATSRRDRGRQAFF

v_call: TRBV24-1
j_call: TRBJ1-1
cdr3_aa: CATSDPRTAMNTEAFF

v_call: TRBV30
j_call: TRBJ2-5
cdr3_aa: CAWTNGLAEETQYF

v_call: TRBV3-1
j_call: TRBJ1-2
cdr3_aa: CASSPRQGSYGYTF

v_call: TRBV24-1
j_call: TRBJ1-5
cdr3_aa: CATSDRTNQPQHF

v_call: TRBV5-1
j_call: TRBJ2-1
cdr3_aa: CASSLGTDYNEQFF

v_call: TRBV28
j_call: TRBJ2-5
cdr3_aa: CASSSPQGFLETQYF

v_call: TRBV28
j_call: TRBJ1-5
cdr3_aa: CASSFGGSNQPQHF

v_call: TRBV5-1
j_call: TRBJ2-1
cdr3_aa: CASSLRTSGISNEQFF

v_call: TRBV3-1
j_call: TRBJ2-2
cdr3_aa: CASSRPSSTGTGELFF

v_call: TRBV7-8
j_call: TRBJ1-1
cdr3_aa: CATKPRGGSSTEAFF

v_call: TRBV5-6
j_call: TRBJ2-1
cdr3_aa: CASSLGGFINEQFF

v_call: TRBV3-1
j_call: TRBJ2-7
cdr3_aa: CASSPLRGGGEQYF

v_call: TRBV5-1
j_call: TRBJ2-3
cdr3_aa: CASSLGHSTDTQYF

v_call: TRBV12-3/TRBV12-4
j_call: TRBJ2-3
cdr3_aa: CASSLVGGGWTDTQYF

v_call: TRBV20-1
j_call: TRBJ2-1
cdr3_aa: CSAPRSAGLSYNEQFF

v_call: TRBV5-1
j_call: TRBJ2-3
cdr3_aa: CASSLNGGGSTDTQYF

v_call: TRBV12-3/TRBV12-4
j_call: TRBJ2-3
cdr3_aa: CASSLWSSGVTDTQYF

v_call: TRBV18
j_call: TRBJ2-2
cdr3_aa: CASSLSDSTGELFF

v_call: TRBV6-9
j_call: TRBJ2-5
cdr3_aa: CASSYGDKTQYF

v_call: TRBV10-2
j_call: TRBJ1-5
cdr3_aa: CASKETGNNQPQHF

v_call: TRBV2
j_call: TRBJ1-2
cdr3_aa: CAGKMGTNYGYTF

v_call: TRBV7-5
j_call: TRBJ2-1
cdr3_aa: CISVPESQSWGLYNEQFF

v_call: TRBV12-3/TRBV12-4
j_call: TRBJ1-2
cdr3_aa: CASSLGPGTLYGYTF

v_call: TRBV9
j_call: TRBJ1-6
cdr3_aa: CASSADVELWNSPLHF

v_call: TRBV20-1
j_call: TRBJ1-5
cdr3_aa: CSAIRAGPSNQPQHF

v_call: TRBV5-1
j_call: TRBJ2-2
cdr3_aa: CASSLDLRAAGELFF

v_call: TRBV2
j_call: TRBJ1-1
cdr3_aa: CASSKLNTEAFF

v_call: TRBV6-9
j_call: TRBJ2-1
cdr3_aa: CASSYLTSGGLYSYNEQFF